This TCR beta chain was obtained from a study of OX40 agonist ivuxolimab in advanced cancers. The table came from immunoSEQ multiplex PCR; TCRdb's copy has only in-frame clones and leaves some out. The data contain roughly 42,000 clones, less than 90% of them singletons. This CDR3 spans 13 amino acids. Trimming stripped 3 bases from V and 0 bases from J, with 3 bases between. In germline, CDR1 is MGHDK, CDR2 SYGVNS. Material: CD4+ or CD8+ T cells sorted from blood, obtained in a trial of the OX40 agonist ivuxolimab. The chain recombines TRBV25-1 with TRBJ2-1; no firm D call. This receptor was taken from an adult with an advanced solid tumor such as melanoma, head and neck, liver or kidney cancer. This CDR3 reads CASSESSYNEQFF. The CDR3 DNA is TGTGCCAGCAGTGAGTCCTCCTACAATGAGCAGTTCTTC.